The source of this T cell receptor (beta chain) is a study of Graves' ophthalmopathy and Graves' hyperthyroidism. Study-level information: Stable hyperthyroidism meant no progression to ophthalmopathy within 18 months of follow-up. Study conclusions and caveats: A classifier, a 13-signature model, separated ophthalmopathy from stable hyperthyroidism with approximately 88% sensitivity and 65% to 83% specificity.

This clonotype was seen ten or more times. Antigen: not known. Using RNA transcripts, the TCR beta CDR3 regions were amplified. The library came from an HTBI-primed first-round RT-PCR and a second-round multiplex PCR. TCRdb fed the multiplex PCR reads into MiXCR, producing one record per CDR3 protein. The data show around 1,200,000 distinct CDR3 sequences, about 36% seen once. V gave up 3 bases and J gave up 5 bases, with 11 bases separating them. The CDR3 extends over 13 amino acids. The sample comprised peripheral blood or thyroid tissue (not recorded which). The V gene is TRBV12-3 or TRBV12-4, the J gene TRBJ2-7; possible D gene TRBD1, 6 bases. The sequence was obtained from an adult man with Graves' hyperthyroidism. The CDR3: CASSFTGFHEQYF. The DNA for the CDR3 is TGTGCCAGCAGTTTCACAGGGTTCCACGAGCAGTACTTC.